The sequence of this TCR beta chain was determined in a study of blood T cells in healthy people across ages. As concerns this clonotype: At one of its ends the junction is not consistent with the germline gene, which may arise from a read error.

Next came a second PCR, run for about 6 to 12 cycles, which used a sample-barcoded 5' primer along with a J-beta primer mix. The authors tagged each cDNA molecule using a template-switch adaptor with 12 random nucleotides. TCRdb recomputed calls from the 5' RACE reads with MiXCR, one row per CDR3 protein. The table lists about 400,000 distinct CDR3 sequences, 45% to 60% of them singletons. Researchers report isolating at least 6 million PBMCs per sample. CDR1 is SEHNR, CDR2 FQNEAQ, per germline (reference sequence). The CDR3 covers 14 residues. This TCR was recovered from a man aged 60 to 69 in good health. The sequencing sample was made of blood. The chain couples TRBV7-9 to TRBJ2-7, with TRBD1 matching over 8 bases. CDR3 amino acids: CAGSGQGYTGEQYF. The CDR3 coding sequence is TGTGCCGGCAGCGGACAGGGTTATACTGGCGAGCAGTACTTC.